This entry lists 28 T cell receptor beta chains sequenced from one sample in a study of cytotoxic CD8 clonotypes in ibrutinib-treated CLL. This table comes from immunoSEQ multiplex PCR, and its TCRdb copy is limited to in-frame clones, with some not included. The data hold just over 200,000 clones, with roughly three quarters observed a single time. The material sequenced was PBMCs, taken after 12 months of ibrutinib treatment. These receptors came from a human donor with chronic lymphocytic leukemia.

The chain employs TRBV2 and TRBJ1-5; no definite D call. The CDR3 contains 15 residues. CDR1 SNHLY and CDR2 FYNNEI come from the germline V gene. Trimming cost V 5 bases and J 2 bases, with 13 bases left between them. CDR3 nucleotide sequence: TGTGCCAGCAGTTGGGAGGACCCAGGCAATCAGCCCCAGCATTTT. Its translation is CASSWEDPGNQPQHF. The full variable domain, rest sourced from reference TRBV2 and TRBJ1-5, is EPEVTQTPSHQVTQMGQEVILRCVPISNHLYFYWYRQILGQKVEFLVSFYNNEISEKSEIFDDQFSVERPDGSNFTLKIRSTKLEDSAMYFCASSWEDPGNQPQHFGDGTRLSIL.

The V and J genes are TRBV7-9 and TRBJ2-6; 10 bases map to TRBD1. V trimming: 0 bases; J trimming: 1 base; junction bases outside the gene matches: 6. CDR1 SEHNR and CDR2 FQNEAQ come from the germline V gene (reference sequence). This CDR3 is 19 amino acids long. CDR3 sequence reads: CASSLAPGQGKSGANVLTF. The CDR3 DNA sequence: TGTGCCAGCAGCTTAGCCCCGGGACAGGGGAAATCTGGGGCCAACGTCCTGACTTTC. Looking up the rest from reference TRBV7-9 and TRBJ2-6 gives the full variable domain: DTGVSQNPRHKITKRGQNVTFRCDPISEHNRLYWYRQTLGQGPEFLTYFQNEAQLEKSRLLSDRFSAERPKGSFSTLEIQRTEQGDSAMYLCASSLAPGQGKSGANVLTFGAGSRLTVL.

The chain is built from TRBV7-6 and TRBJ2-1; D is unresolved. V lost 3 bases and J 5 bases, leaving 11 bases between the germline ends. The CDR3 consists of 14 residues. Per germline, CDR1 SGHVS and CDR2 FNYEAQ. The CDR3 nucleotides are TGTGCCAGCAGCTTTAGTGGAAAGAACAATGAGCAGTTCTTC. The encoded protein is CASSFSGKNNEQFF.

The J gene is TRBJ1-1, the V gene TRBV11-2; D unclear. V lost 0 bases and J 10 bases, leaving 9 bases between the germline ends. CDR3 length: 12 amino acids. Germline CDR1 SGHAT, CDR2 FQNNGV. CDR3 sequence reads: CASSLDFLPAFF. The CDR3 DNA reads as TGTGCCAGCAGCTTAGACTTTTTGCCAGCTTTCTTT.

This clone was detected only once. The sample contains more than one DNA sequence encoding this CDR3. V gene TRBV9 combines with J gene TRBJ2-5; D remains ambiguous. The germline V gene encodes CDR1 SGDLS and CDR2 YYNGEE. The CDR3 is 12 amino acids. V gave up 0 bases and J gave up 5 bases, with 5 bases separating them. In DNA form, the CDR3 reads TGTGCCAGCAGCGTAGGAGGCGAGACCCAGTACTTC. As protein: CASSVGGETQYF.

The chain joins TRBV19 to TRBJ1-5; TRBD1 is a possible D gene (6 bases). The V end was cut by 4 bases, the J end by 2 bases, with 12 bases between. The CDR3 is 15 amino acids. Germline V gives CDR1 LNHDA, CDR2 SQIVND (reference sequence). For the CDR3, the DNA is TGTGCCAGTAGTACGGGACATCTTGGCAATCAGCCCCAGCATTTT. It yields the protein CASSTGHLGNQPQHF.

This clone was seen a handful of times. The chain employs TRBV5-1 and TRBJ1-2, with 9 nucleotides matching TRBD1. The CDR3 has 14 residues. Per germline, CDR1 SGHRS and CDR2 YFSETQ. With V trimmed by 4 bases and J by 2 bases, 3 bases remained unmatched. The CDR3 region has the DNA TGCGCCAGCAGCCCAGGGACAGGGAACTATGGCTACACCTTC. This translates into CASSPGTGNYGYTF.

This chain joins TRBV7-9 and TRBJ1-4, with 7 positions matching TRBD1. The V gene end was trimmed by 2 bases and the J gene end by 6 bases; junction bases not matched to a gene: 3. The CDR3 is 14 amino acids. Germline V gene sequence: CDR1 SEHNR, CDR2 FQNEAQ (reference sequence). In DNA, the CDR3 is TGTGCCAGCAGCTTAAGACAGGGATATGAAAAACTGTTTTTT. Amino acids: CASSLRQGYEKLFF.

The V call is TRBV6-6, the J call TRBJ2-3; 9 bases align to TRBD1. Germline V gene data show CDR1 as MNHNY and CDR2 as SVGAGI (reference sequence). V lost 2 bases and J lost 5; bases outside the gene matches: 5. The CDR3 sequence is 15 residues long. CDR3 nucleotide sequence: TGTGCCAGCAGTTACCGTAGGGGACAGGGAGATACGCAGTATTTT. Protein sequence: CASSYRRGQGDTQYF.

The CDR3 DNA reads as TGTGCCAGCAGCTTATATGGCTACCCGGCGACAGATACGCAGTATTTT. This codes for CASSLYGYPATDTQYF. This sequence joins TRBV7-3 and TRBJ2-3; no definite D call. Per the germline V gene, CDR1 is SGHTA and CDR2 is FQGTGA. V lost 2 bases and J lost 3, with 15 bases in between. CDR3 size: 16 residues. The full variable domain, rest sourced from reference TRBV7-3 and TRBJ2-3, is GAGVSQTPSNKVTEKGKYVELRCDPISGHTALYWYRQSLGQGPEFLIYFQGTGAADDSGLPNDRFFAVRPEGSVSTLKIQRTERGDSAVYLCASSLYGYPATDTQYFGPGTRLTVL.

By its share, this clone is medium-sized. This chain joins TRBV19 and TRBJ1-1; 10 bases align to TRBD1. Germline trimming cut 9 bases from V and 0 bases from J; bases unmatched to any gene: 13. CDR1 and CDR2 from the germline V gene are LNHDA and SQIVND (reference sequence). The CDR3 runs 17 residues. The CDR3 here is CASRLRDRGEVNTEAFF. The CDR3 region has the DNA TGTGCCAGCCGCTTGAGGGACAGGGGAGAAGTGAACACTGAAGCTTTCTTT.

This clone has a handful of counts. The chain is built from TRBV2 and TRBJ1-1; TRBD1 matches at 7 bases. Germline CDR1 reads SNHLY; CDR2 reads FYNNEI. The CDR3 spans 13 residues. Losses at the gene ends were 4 bases for V and 1 base for J; bases not matched to a gene: 0. The CDR3 spells CASSGDRNTEAFF. As DNA, the CDR3 is TGTGCCAGCAGTGGGGACAGGAACACTGAAGCTTTCTTT.

The chain is built from TRBV11-2 and TRBJ2-7, with TRBD1 identical over 10 bases. The CDR3 contains 15 residues. The germline V gene has CDR1 SGHAT and CDR2 FQNNGV. After removal of 5 bases from V and 3 bases from J, the junction contained 7 bases not matched to a gene. DNA for the CDR3: TGTGCCAGCAGCCGACAGGGGGCTAGCGGCTACGAGCAGTACTTC. It encodes CASSRQGASGYEQYF.

The chain employs TRBV2 and TRBJ2-2; TRBD2 matches at 7 bases. The CDR3 consists of 14 residues. The ends lost 4 bases at V and 4 bases at J; junction bases unmatched: 3. The germline V gene has CDR1 SNHLY and CDR2 FYNNEI. DNA for the CDR3: TGTGCCAGCAGTGGGGAGGGTGGCACCGGGGAGCTGTTTTTT. Its protein product is CASSGEGGTGELFF. Drawing the rest from reference TRBV2 and TRBJ2-2, the complete variable domain is EPEVTQTPSHQVTQMGQEVILRCVPISNHLYFYWYRQILGQKVEFLVSFYNNEISEKSEIFDDQFSVERPDGSNFTLKIRSTKLEDSAMYFCASSGEGGTGELFFGEGSRLTVL.

The V gene is TRBV11-2, the J gene TRBJ1-3; 8 bases match TRBD1. From germline, CDR1 is SGHAT and CDR2 FQNNGV. The CDR3 spans 16 residues. V lost 5 bases, J lost 7 bases, and 13 bases stayed unmatched. The DNA of the CDR3 is TGTGCCAGCAGCCTTGGATTGACAGGGGTAGGGAACACCATATATTTT. Its translation is CASSLGLTGVGNTIYF.

This clone occurred a few times. The CDR3 nucleotides are TGTGCCAGCAGTCCGGACAGGGCCAGCGGGGAGCTGTTTTTT. Translation gives CASSPDRASGELFF. V usage is TRBV2 and J usage is TRBJ2-2; 8 bases are shared with TRBD1. Trimming removed 5 bases from V and 7 bases from J; junction bases left unmatched: 6. The V gene's germline CDR1 is SNHLY and CDR2 FYNNEI. The CDR3 runs to 14 residues. Full variable domain (missing parts from reference TRBV2 and TRBJ2-2): EPEVTQTPSHQVTQMGQEVILRCVPISNHLYFYWYRQILGQKVEFLVSFYNNEISEKSEIFDDQFSVERPDGSNFTLKIRSTKLEDSAMYFCASSPDRASGELFFGEGSRLTVL.

This chain links TRBV5-1 with TRBJ2-3; D remains unclear. Germline V gene data show CDR1 as SGHRS and CDR2 as YFSETQ. V lost 1 base, J lost 2 bases, and 5 bases lay in between. This CDR3 spans 13 amino acids. CDR3 region: CASSLHDTDTQYF. As DNA, the CDR3 is TGCGCCAGCAGCTTGCACGACACAGATACGCAGTATTTT.

The chain has TRBV5-1 and TRBJ2-7; D remains ambiguous. The germline V gene has CDR1 SGHRS and CDR2 YFSETQ. Trimming took off 0 bases at V and 2 bases at J, with 6 bases between the two ends. CDR3 size: 13 residues. In nucleotides, the CDR3 is TGCGCCAGCAGCTTGGAAGCAGCCTACGAGCAGTACTTC. It translates to CASSLEAAYEQYF.

J is TRBJ2-7 and V is TRBV5-5, with unresolved D. The CDR3 has 13 residues. With 2 bases removed from V and 6 bases from J, the gap between germline ends came to 12 bases. Germline CDR1 SGHKS, CDR2 YYEKEE (reference sequence). This chain's CDR3 is CASSLPLDAEQYF. CDR3 bases: TGTGCCAGCAGCTTACCTTTGGATGCCGAGCAGTACTTC.

The V gene is TRBV19, the J gene TRBJ1-1; D gene uncertain. There are 11 residues in the CDR3. Trimming stripped 5 bases from V and 5 bases from J, with 6 bases between. Germline CDR1 reads LNHDA; CDR2 reads SQIVND (reference sequence). Here the CDR3 reads CASSSTTEAFF. In DNA form, the CDR3 reads TGTGCCAGTAGTTCAACAACTGAAGCTTTCTTT.

The rearrangement joins TRBV7-8 to TRBJ2-7; 8 bases are a match to TRBD2. This CDR3 comprises 17 residues. The germline V gene encodes CDR1 SGHVS and CDR2 FQNEAQ. J gave up 0 bases and V 1 base, and 8 bases lay outside the gene matches. In nucleotides, the CDR3 is TGTGCCAGCAGCTTAGACGGACTAGCCAGCGGCTCCTACGAGCAGTACTTC. Amino acid sequence: CASSLDGLASGSYEQYF.

The V call is TRBV10-3, the J call TRBJ2-1; TRBD2 aligns across 11 bases. Germline CDR1 and CDR2: ENHRY and SYGVKD. This CDR3 contains 14 residues. V shed 8 bases and J 9 bases; nucleotides not matched to a gene: 9. The CDR3 protein is CAIGGTSGPLEQFF. In DNA form, the CDR3 reads TGTGCCATCGGGGGGACTAGCGGCCCCCTTGAGCAGTTCTTC.

J is TRBJ2-7 and V is TRBV4-1; 9 nucleotides match TRBD2. CDR3 length: 16 residues. In germline, CDR1 is MGHRA, CDR2 YSYEKL. With V trimmed by 0 bases and J by 4 bases, 7 bases remained unmatched. CDR3: CASSQDSTSGYYEQYF. CDR3 bases: TGCGCCAGCAGCCAAGATTCGACTAGCGGATATTACGAGCAGTACTTC.

The chain couples TRBV6-6 to TRBJ2-6; D unresolved. This CDR3 is 13 amino acids long. CDR1 MNHNY and CDR2 SVGAGI come from the germline V gene (reference sequence). Trimming stripped 8 bases from V and 0 bases from J, with 5 bases between. The CDR3 region has the DNA TGTGCCAGCGTTTCCTCTGGGGCCAACGTCCTGACTTTC. Translating gives CASVSSGANVLTF.

This rearrangement joins TRBV5-1 to TRBJ2-2, with 10 bases identical to TRBD2. Germline V gene lookup returns CDR1 SGHRS and CDR2 YFSETQ. There are 15 residues in the CDR3. Losses at the gene ends were 4 bases for V and 5 bases for J; bases not matched to a gene: 5. The CDR3 nucleotides are TGCGCCAGCAGCATCATAGCGGGAGGAACCGGGGAGCTGTTTTTT. Amino acids: CASSIIAGGTGELFF.

The rearrangement links TRBV5-6 to TRBJ2-7, with unresolved D. The V gene's germline CDR1 is SGHDT and CDR2 YYEEEE. V was cut by 0 bases and J by 6 bases, with 7 bases left in between. This CDR3 has 12 amino acids. CDR3 coding DNA: TGTGCCAGCAGCTTGGGGCTTTTCGAGCAGTACTTC. Protein sequence: CASSLGLFEQYF.

This clone occurred many times. The rearrangement uses TRBV7-8 and TRBJ1-2; D is unresolved. CDR1 is SGHVS and CDR2 is FQNEAQ in the germline V gene. The V end was cut by 1 base, the J end by 4 bases, with 10 bases between. The CDR3 is made up of 14 amino acids. In DNA, the CDR3 is TGTGCCAGCAGCTTAGTTCCATCTATCTATGGCTACACCTTC. It translates to CASSLVPSIYGYTF. Together with reference TRBV7-8 and TRBJ1-2, the CDR3 gives the full variable domain: GAGVSQSPRYKVAKRGQDVALRCDPISGHVSLFWYQQALGQGPEFLTYFQNEAQLDKSGLPSDRFFAERPEGSVSTLKIQRTQQEDSAVYLCASSLVPSIYGYTFGSGTRLTVV.

The rearrangement links TRBV15 to TRBJ2-1; 8 bases fit TRBD2. This CDR3 has 18 amino acids. Germline CDR1 LNHNV, CDR2 YYDKDF (reference sequence). The J segment lost 0 bases and the V segment lost 0 bases, leaving 7 bases of the junction unmatched. DNA of the CDR3: TGTGCCACCAGCAGAGAGGGGGTAGCGGGGTCCTCCTACAATGAGCAGTTCTTC. This gives the protein CATSREGVAGSSYNEQFF.